A single TCR beta chain is shown here with its context. Its antigen is currently unknown. The data were produced by immunoSEQ multiplex PCR, yet TCRdb's version contains in-frame clones alone and is incomplete. The top ten clones hold 25% to 30% of a sample with fewer than 150,000 clones, about 80% of them seen once. The sample comes from a study of cytomegalovirus exposure and HLA in healthy donors. About the research overall: Both the approximately 130 validation repertoires and the approximately 700 first-cohort repertoires used the same platform, as reported by a later analysis. Study-wide results and limits: Reports described diagnosis of cytomegalovirus status by the classifier as highly specific and sensitive. In vitro work confirmed that three CMV-associated chains recognize CMV antigens. Associated with cytomegalovirus, according to the listing, were fewer than 200 TCR beta chains.

Sequences were obtained from PBMCs. The origin of this receptor is a man aged 25-40 years in good health and CMV-seropositive.

CDR3 amino acids: CASSYTGGKISEAFF. The CDR3 DNA follows: TGTGCCAGCAGTTACACAGGGGGCAAAATATCTGAAGCTTTCTTT. This chain connects TRBV28 to TRBJ1-1; 9 bases are a match to TRBD1. The CDR3 runs to 15 residues. CDR1 and CDR2 from the germline V gene are MDHEN and SYDVKM. The V segment lost 4 bases and the J segment 6 bases; nucleotides outside the gene matches: 9.